One TCR beta chain is described in this entry. The sample holds a few counts of this clone. Its antigen is not yet known. Per-nucleotide qualities are absent, and no much larger clonotype sits a single base away. The data stem from a study of blood T cell repertoires in COVID-19 (dated by TCRdb to between 2020 and 2021). As for the study more broadly: Samples from collaborators originated in the United States, Italy and Spain and spanned both the acute and convalescent phases of COVID-19. The prospective study material was composed of cDNA or gDNA derived from T cells, B-cell-depleted T cells, or PBMCs. Deeply sampled blood TCRbeta repertoires from subjects exposed to, actively infected with, or recovered from COVID-19 were included in the dataset. The repertoires were released in a freely available public database intended as a resource for research on the immune response to SARS-CoV-2. Samples came from the ongoing ImmuneRACE study (first 160 participants) plus 1,254 subjects from 6 global collaborators. Nearly every sample came with metadata listing a de-identified subject ID, COVID-19 status, age in years and sex. Where available, HLA class I and class II types were taken from metadata supplied by the sample provider and were not determined by assay-based typing. Beyond this particular receptor, the publication reports: The amount of clinical and demographic metadata varied by source and participant and was provided uncurated.

TCRbeta CDR3 regions were amplified from genomic DNA using the immunoSEQ Assay, a bias-controlled multiplex PCR. In the paper's pipeline: The number of nucleated cells in each sample was estimated by amplification of reference gene primers within the assay. To quantify the absolute abundance of each unique TCRbeta CDR3 rearrangement, sequence reads were collapsed and filtered. For each sample, productive Simpson clonality was calculated as the square root of Simpson's diversity index over productive rearrangements. Not all clones reach the TCRdb copy of this immuneACCESS table, which keeps in-frame sequences only. Checked studies attribute under half of the gap to unresolved V genes and leave the rest unexplained. V and J calls and clone size are copied from that table; D and trimming were computed from the DNA. Counted in this sample were 130,000 to 150,000 clones; approximately 85% of them appeared once. The ten largest clonotypes hold approximately 8% of the sample.

Including the terminal cysteine and phenylalanine, the CDR3 comprises 14 residues. The only DNA kept is the CDR3, 42 bases in frame from the first base. Sequences SGHTS (CDR1) and YDEGEE (CDR2) are obtained from the germline V gene. V is pared back by 4 bases and J by 2 bases, with 10 bases lying between the germline termini. At one collaborating source in Seattle, patients were enrolled during active infection and were followed longitudinally through the course of disease. Each collaborating institution followed its own protocols to collect whole blood in K2EDTA tubes. For TCRbeta analysis, collaborators shipped samples as frozen whole blood, isolated PBMCs, or DNA extracted from either of those sample types.

The receptor comes from a woman between 55 and 75 years old with COVID-19, enrolled during active disease. The sequencing sample was made of peripheral blood. The receptor chain draws on TRBV5-8 and TRBJ1-5, with a tentative D gene TRBD1 over 5 matching bases. In nucleotides, the sequence is TGTGCCAGCAGCCTGACGACAGGCAATCAGCCCCAGCATTTT. Translated, this is CASSLTTGNQPQHF.